Listed here are 5 T cell receptor beta chains from one sample, sequenced in a study of beta chain features in type 1 diabetes (dated by TCRdb to between 2018 and 2020). For these receptors, no antigen is known. The library was prepared using the immunoSEQ multiplex PCR assay. The High Capacity cDNA Reverse Transcription Kit was used to reverse transcribe all of the isolated RNA, meaning that expressed TCRB transcripts were what got sequenced. Not all clones reach the TCRdb copy of this immuneACCESS table, which keeps in-frame sequences only. Checked studies attribute under half of the gap to unresolved V genes and leave the rest unexplained. For this sample the table gives about 160,000 clones, of which 6.5% to 10% were detected only once. Of the sample, more than 0.5% is held by the ten largest clones. Overall study results and their limits: A moderate but significant shortening of TCRB CDR3 length was observed in type 1 diabetes patients in all four CD4+ subsets.

The sequencing sample was made of central memory CD4+ T cells from blood. Every receptor here comes from a woman aged 18-29 years with type 1 diabetes.

There are many counts of this clone. V usage is TRBV4-1 and J usage is TRBJ2-7, with 13 bases that match TRBD2. The CDR3 is 15 residues long. CDR1 and CDR2 (germline): MGHRA, YSYEKL. Trimming at V came to 4 bases and at J to 4 bases, leaving 4 bases not matched to a gene. The CDR3 spells CASSRRTSGSYEQYF. CDR3 nucleotides: TGCGCCAGCAGCCGGAGGACTAGCGGGAGTTACGAGCAGTACTTC.

This clone was observed a handful of times. The chain employs TRBV28 and TRBJ2-6; TRBD2 matches at 8 bases. Unmatched junction bases numbered 11, after V lost 3 bases and J lost 1 base. CDR1 is MDHEN and CDR2 is SYDVKM in the germline V gene. This CDR3 is 19 amino acids long. The CDR3 loop is CASSFLRLAPVSGANVLTF. CDR3 DNA: TGTGCCAGCAGTTTCCTTCGACTAGCGCCGGTATCTGGGGCCAACGTCCTGACTTTC. Complete variable domain (other parts from reference TRBV28 and TRBJ2-6): DVKVTQSSRYLVKRTGEKVFLECVQDMDHENMFWYRQDPGLGLRLIYFSYDVKMKEKGDIPEGYSVSREKKERFSLILESASTNQTSMYLCASSFLRLAPVSGANVLTFGAGSRLTVL.

This clone was detected a few times. The rearrangement joins TRBV9 to TRBJ2-3; TRBD2 agrees at 8 bases. Germline values: CDR1 SGDLS, CDR2 YYNGEE. The length of the CDR3 is 16 residues. V lost 4 bases to trimming and J lost 4 bases; unmatched junction nucleotides: 11. Here the CDR3 DNA reads TGTGCCAGCAGCACAGACGGTGCGGGAGGCGCAGATACGCAGTATTTT. The encoded protein is CASSTDGAGGADTQYF.

The V call is TRBV18, the J call TRBJ1-5; no clear D gene. Germline-derived CDR1 and CDR2 are KGHSH and LQKENI. V gave up 3 bases and J gave up 1 base, with 19 bases separating them. The CDR3 sequence is 18 residues long. CDR3 sequence: CASSPQSLGGGSNQPQHF. CDR3 nucleotides: TGTGCCAGCTCACCTCAGAGTTTGGGAGGCGGGAGCAATCAGCCCCAGCATTTT.

The V call is TRBV7-9, the J call TRBJ1-1; D perhaps matches TRBD1 (5 bases). The CDR3 is made up of 13 amino acids. Germline assignment: CDR1 SEHNR and CDR2 FQNEAQ (reference sequence). V was cut by 5 bases and J by 8 bases, with 15 bases left in between. CDR3 sequence reads: CASSLQQTVEAFF. The CDR3 bases are TGTGCCAGCAGCCTACAGCAGACAGTAGAAGCTTTCTTT.